This TCR beta chain was documented in a study of human T cells and chemical hapten exposure. One entry per CDR3 protein, called by TCRdb with MiXCR from the RACE reads. This sample yields tens of thousands of distinct CDR3 sequences, of which 11% are seen a single time; 1.4% belongs to the top ten. Worth noting for this clonotype: Antigen specificity is unknown.

Per germline, CDR1 MNHEY and CDR2 SVGEGT. The junction had 6 bases not matched to a gene; V was cut back by 6 bases and J by 1 base. This CDR3 region has 15 residues. The study's findings and limits: With DPC sensitization, TCRs exceeding 1 in 1000 frequency showed no change. Donors in the study had alopecia, meaning their immune response may differ from healthy people's.

As for time point: patch test 3, about 24 weeks after DPC sensitization. Treatment of the sample: therapeutic diphenylcyclopropenone sensitization with weekly scalp DPC. This sequence was found in a woman aged 45-60 years with alopecia areata. Some clones in this sample may be carry-over from other donors' samples. The rearrangement links TRBV6-2 or TRBV6-3 to TRBJ1-5; 7 bases map to TRBD1. The sequencing used whole blood, collected in connection with sensitization to the hapten diphenylcyclopropenone (DPC). CDR3 sequence (DNA): TGTGCCAGCAGACGGGACAGCCGGAGCAATCAGCCCCAGCATTTT. Amino acid sequence: CASRRDSRSNQPQHF.